Each of the 8 T cell receptor beta chains below was sequenced from the same sample in a study of cytomegalovirus exposure and HLA in healthy donors. This table comes from immunoSEQ multiplex PCR, and its TCRdb copy is limited to in-frame clones, with some not included. The sample lists about 180,000 clones, 85% occurring once. Sequenced sample: PBMCs. The receptors stem from a man younger than 30 in good health and CMV-seropositive.

V gene TRBV28 combines with J gene TRBJ2-1; TRBD2 aligns across 13 bases. V trimming: 5 bases; J trimming: 6 bases; junction bases outside the gene matches: 10. The CDR3 is made up of 17 amino acids. The germline V gene has CDR1 MDHEN and CDR2 SYDVKM. The CDR3 bases are TGTGCCAGCAGTCGGACTAGCGGGAGATTGGACCGCAATGAGCAGTTCTTC. Translating gives CASSRTSGRLDRNEQFF.

This clone has only one observation. The chain is built from TRBV6-5 and TRBJ2-5, with 11 nucleotides matching TRBD2. The V gene end was trimmed by 4 bases and the J gene end by 5 bases; junction bases not matched to a gene: 6. The CDR3 extends over 15 amino acids. Germline CDR1 and CDR2: MNHEY and SVGAGI. CDR3 DNA sequence: TGTGCCAGCAGTTTACTAGCGGGGGCAATGGAGACCCAGTACTTC. Residues: CASSLLAGAMETQYF.

CDR3 in amino acids: CASAFFGGAGTDTQYF. The CDR3 coding sequence is TGTGCCAGTGCCTTTTTCGGGGGGGCCGGGACAGATACGCAGTATTTT. The chain recombines TRBV19 with TRBJ2-3; 8 positions match TRBD2. The CDR3 totals 16 residues. CDR1 is LNHDA and CDR2 is SQIVND in the germline V gene (reference sequence). V lost 8 bases and J lost 3; bases outside the gene matches: 13.

The chain employs TRBV11-2 and TRBJ2-7; TRBD2 aligns across 9 bases. The CDR3 consists of 18 residues. Germline CDR1 and CDR2: SGHAT and FQNNGV. V lost 5 bases and J lost 4; bases outside the gene matches: 18. CDR3 in amino acids: CASSRDPGGRAFGYEQYF. The CDR3 DNA reads TGTGCCAGCAGCCGAGATCCCGGCGGGAGGGCCTTTGGATACGAGCAGTACTTC.

The V call is TRBV6-6, the J call TRBJ2-7; TRBD2 matches 9 bases. This CDR3 contains 14 residues. V gave up 7 bases and J gave up 5 bases; unmatched junction bases: 9. Germline lookup yields CDR1 MNHNY and CDR2 SVGAGI (reference sequence). The CDR3 is CASNLHSGSDEQYF. The CDR3 DNA reads TGTGCCAGCAACTTACATAGCGGGAGCGACGAGCAGTACTTC.

The chain has TRBV5-1 and TRBJ2-5, with TRBD1 matching over 7 bases. V was pared by 0 bases and J by 5 bases, with 7 bases of the junction left unmatched. The germline V gene encodes CDR1 SGHRS and CDR2 YFSETQ. The CDR3 consists of 15 residues. CDR3: CASSLDGQAEETQYF. DNA of the CDR3: TGCGCCAGCAGCTTGGATGGACAGGCGGAGGAGACCCAGTACTTC.

The rearrangement links TRBV5-1 to TRBJ1-4, with D maybe TRBD1 (5 bases). This CDR3 spans 16 amino acids. Trimming took off 4 bases at V and 7 bases at J, with 20 bases between the two ends. Germline V gives CDR1 SGHRS, CDR2 YFSETQ. In nucleotides, the CDR3 is TGCGCCAGCAGCCCCGGGGAGGGGCAGGTAGTTGAAAAACTGTTTTTT. Protein sequence: CASSPGEGQVVEKLFF.

The chain combines TRBV28 with TRBJ1-4; 11 bases match TRBD1. CDR1 MDHEN and CDR2 SYDVKM come from the germline V gene. The CDR3 extends over 15 amino acids. V was clipped by 5 bases and J by 7 bases; unmatched bases: 6. The DNA of the CDR3 is TGTGCCAGCAGTCCAAGGGACAGGGGGTCTGAAAAACTGTTTTTT. Its protein product is CASSPRDRGSEKLFF.